This T cell receptor (beta chain) stems from a study of cytomegalovirus exposure and HLA in healthy donors. The wider study: The Caucasian-associated ancestry cluster held more than 80% of around 380 genotyped donors. General study points: HLA allele associations emerged for around 15,000 TCR beta sequences in a later analysis, at 0.05 false discovery rate.

CDR1 and CDR2 (germline): MGHRA, YSYEKL. Trimming removed 4 bases from V and 10 bases from J; junction bases left unmatched: 15. The CDR3 loop spans 16 amino acids. PCR was performed using 60 Vbeta and 13 Jbeta primers. Assay used: immunoSEQ multiplex PCR; TCRdb lists only in-frame clones, some missing. The repertoire holds approximately 100,000 clones, with around 60% as singletons. Points on this clone: What it recognizes is unknown.

The V call is TRBV4-1, the J call TRBJ1-1; 10 bases are a match to TRBD1. Sequencing was carried out using PBMCs. The TCR comes from a man aged 25 to 40 in good health and CMV-seropositive. CDR3 sequence reads: CASSPIPGQGPLGAFF. As DNA, the CDR3 is TGCGCCAGCAGCCCCATTCCGGGACAGGGGCCCCTAGGAGCTTTCTTT.